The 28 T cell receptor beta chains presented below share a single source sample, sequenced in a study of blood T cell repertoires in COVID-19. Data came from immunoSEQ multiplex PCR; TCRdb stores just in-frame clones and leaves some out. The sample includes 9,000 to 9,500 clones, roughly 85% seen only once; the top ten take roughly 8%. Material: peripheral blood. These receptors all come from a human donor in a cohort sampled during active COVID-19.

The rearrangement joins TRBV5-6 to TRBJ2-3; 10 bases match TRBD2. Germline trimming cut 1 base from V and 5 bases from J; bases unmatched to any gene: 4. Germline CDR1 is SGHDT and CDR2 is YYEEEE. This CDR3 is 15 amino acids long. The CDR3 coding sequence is TGTGCCAGCAGCTTGCTAGCGGGAGCGGGAGATACGCAGTATTTT. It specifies CASSLLAGAGDTQYF.

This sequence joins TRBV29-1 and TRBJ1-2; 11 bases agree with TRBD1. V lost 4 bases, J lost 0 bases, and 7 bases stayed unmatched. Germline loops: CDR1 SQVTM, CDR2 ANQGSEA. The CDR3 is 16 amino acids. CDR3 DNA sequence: TGCAGCGTTGCGGGGGACAGGGGGTATCCTAACTATGGCTACACCTTC. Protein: CSVAGDRGYPNYGYTF.

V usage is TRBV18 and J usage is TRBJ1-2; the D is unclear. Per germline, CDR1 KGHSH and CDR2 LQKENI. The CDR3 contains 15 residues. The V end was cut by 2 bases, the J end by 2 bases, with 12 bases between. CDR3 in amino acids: CASSPSPGPNYGYTF. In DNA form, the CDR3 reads TGTGCCAGCTCACCATCTCCGGGTCCGAACTATGGCTACACCTTC. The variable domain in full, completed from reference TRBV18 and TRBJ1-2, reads NAGVMQNPRHLVRRRGQEARLRCSPMKGHSHVYWYRQLPEEGLKFMVYLQKENIIDESGMPKERFSAEFPKEGPSILRIQQVVRGDSAAYFCASSPSPGPNYGYTFGSGTRLTVV.

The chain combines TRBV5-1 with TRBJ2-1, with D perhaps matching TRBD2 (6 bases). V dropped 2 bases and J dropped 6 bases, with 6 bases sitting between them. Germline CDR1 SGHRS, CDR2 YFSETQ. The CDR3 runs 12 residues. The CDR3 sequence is CASSFGGNEQFF. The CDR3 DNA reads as TGCGCCAGCAGCTTCGGGGGCAATGAGCAGTTCTTC.

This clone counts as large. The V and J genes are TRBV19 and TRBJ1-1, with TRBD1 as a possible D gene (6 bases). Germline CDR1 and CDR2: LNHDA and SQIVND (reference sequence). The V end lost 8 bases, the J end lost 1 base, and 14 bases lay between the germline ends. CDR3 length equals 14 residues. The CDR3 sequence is CASLGGPTNTEAFF. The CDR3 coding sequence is TGTGCCAGTTTGGGGGGGCCGACGAACACTGAAGCTTTCTTT.

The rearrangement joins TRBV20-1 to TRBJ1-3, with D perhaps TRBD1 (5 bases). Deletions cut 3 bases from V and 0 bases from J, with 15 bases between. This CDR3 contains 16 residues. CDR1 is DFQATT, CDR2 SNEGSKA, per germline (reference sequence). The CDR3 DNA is TGCAGTGCTAGTTCCGGGGAGGGGATCTCTGGAAACACCATATATTTT. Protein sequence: CSASSGEGISGNTIYF.

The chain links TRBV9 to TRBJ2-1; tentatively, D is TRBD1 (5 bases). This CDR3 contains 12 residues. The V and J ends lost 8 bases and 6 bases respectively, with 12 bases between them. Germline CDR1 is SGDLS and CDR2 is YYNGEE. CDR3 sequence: CASRGQSNEQFF. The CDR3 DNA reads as TGTGCCAGTAGGGGCCAGTCCAATGAGCAGTTCTTC. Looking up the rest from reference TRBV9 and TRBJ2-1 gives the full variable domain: DSGVTQTPKHLITATGQRVTLRCSPRSGDLSVYWYQQSLDQGLQFLIQYYNGEERAKGNILERFSAQQFPDLHSELNLSSLELGDSALYFCASRGQSNEQFFGPGTRLTVL.

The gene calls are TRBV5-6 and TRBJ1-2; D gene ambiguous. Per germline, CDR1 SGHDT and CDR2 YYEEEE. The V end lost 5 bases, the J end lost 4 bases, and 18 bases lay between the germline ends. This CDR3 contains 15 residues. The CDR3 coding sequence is TGTGCCAGCAGTCTGGCCCAGGCCGCCCCCTATGGCTACACCTTC. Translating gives CASSLAQAAPYGYTF. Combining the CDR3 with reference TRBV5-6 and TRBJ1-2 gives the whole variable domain DAGVTQSPTHLIKTRGQQVTLRCSPKSGHDTVSWYQQALGQGPQFIFQYYEEEERQRGNFPDRFSGHQFPNYSSELNVNALLLGDSALYLCASSLAQAAPYGYTFGSGTRLTVV.

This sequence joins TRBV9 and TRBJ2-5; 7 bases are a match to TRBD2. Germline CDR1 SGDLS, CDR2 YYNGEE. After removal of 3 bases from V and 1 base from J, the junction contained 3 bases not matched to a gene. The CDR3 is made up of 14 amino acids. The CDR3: CASSAPGGQETQYF. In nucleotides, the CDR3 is TGTGCCAGCAGCGCCCCGGGGGGCCAAGAGACCCAGTACTTC.

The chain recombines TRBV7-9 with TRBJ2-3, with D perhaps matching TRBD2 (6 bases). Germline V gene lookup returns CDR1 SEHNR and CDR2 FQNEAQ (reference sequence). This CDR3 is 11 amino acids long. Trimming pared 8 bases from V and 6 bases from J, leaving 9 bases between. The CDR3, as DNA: TGTGCCAGCGGACTAAGGGATACGCAGTATTTT. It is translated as CASGLRDTQYF.

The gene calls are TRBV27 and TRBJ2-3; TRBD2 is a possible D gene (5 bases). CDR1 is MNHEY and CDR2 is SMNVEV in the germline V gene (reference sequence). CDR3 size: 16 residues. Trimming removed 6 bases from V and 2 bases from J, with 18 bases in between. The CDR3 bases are TGTGCCAGCAGCACTGAGGGATTCGGGTTCACAGATACGCAGTATTTT. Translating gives CASSTEGFGFTDTQYF.

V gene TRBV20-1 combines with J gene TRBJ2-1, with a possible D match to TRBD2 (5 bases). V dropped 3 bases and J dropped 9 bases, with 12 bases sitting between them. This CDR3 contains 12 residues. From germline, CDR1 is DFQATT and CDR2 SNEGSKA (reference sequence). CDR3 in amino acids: CSASLDLAEQFF. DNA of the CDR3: TGCAGTGCTAGTCTGGACCTAGCTGAGCAGTTCTTC.

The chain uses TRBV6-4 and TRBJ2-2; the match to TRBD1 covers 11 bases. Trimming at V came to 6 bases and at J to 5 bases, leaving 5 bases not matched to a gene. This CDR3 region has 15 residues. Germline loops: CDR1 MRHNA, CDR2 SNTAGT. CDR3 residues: CASSEDRGRTGELFF. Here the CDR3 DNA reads TGTGCCAGCAGCGAGGACAGGGGGCGTACCGGGGAGCTGTTTTTT.

The chain's CDR3 is CASSLARGYEQYF. CDR3 nucleotide sequence: TGTGCCAGCAGCTTAGCGCGCGGCTACGAGCAGTACTTC. The genes are TRBV7-6 and TRBJ2-7; D is ambiguous. CDR3 size: 13 residues. Trimming stripped 0 bases from V and 3 bases from J, with 6 bases between. Germline V lookup: CDR1 SGHVS, CDR2 FNYEAQ.

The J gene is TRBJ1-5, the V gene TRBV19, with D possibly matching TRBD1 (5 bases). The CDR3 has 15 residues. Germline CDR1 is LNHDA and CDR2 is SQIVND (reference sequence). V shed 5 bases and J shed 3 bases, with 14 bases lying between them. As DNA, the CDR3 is TGTGCCAGTAGTGACCTCCAGGGTTCCAATCAGCCCCAGCATTTT. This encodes CASSDLQGSNQPQHF.

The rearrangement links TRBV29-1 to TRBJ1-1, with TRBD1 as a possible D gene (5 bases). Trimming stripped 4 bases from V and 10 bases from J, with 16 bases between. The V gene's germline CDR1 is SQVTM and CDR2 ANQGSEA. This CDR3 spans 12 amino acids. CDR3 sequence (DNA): TGCAGCGTTGGGGAGGGGACCGGGAGAGCTTTCTTT. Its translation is CSVGEGTGRAFF.

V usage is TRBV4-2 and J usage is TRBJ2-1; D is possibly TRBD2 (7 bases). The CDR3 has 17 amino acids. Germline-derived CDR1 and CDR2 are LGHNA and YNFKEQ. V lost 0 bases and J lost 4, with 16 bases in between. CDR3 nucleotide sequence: TGTGCCAGCAGCCAAGATCTCGGGGGGCTCGCATACAATGAGCAGTTCTTC. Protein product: CASSQDLGGLAYNEQFF.

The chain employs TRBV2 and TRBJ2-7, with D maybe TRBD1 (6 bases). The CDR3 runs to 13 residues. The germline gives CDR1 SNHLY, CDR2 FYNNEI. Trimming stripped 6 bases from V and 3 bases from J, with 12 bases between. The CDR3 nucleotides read TGTGCCAGCAGGGGGGACATTCTCTACGAGCAGTACTTC. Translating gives CASRGDILYEQYF.

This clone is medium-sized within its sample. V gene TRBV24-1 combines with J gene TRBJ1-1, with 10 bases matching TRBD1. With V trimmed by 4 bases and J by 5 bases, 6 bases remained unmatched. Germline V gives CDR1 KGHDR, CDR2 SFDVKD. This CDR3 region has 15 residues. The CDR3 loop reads CATSDRTGGLTEAFF. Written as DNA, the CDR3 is TGTGCCACCAGTGACCGGACAGGGGGATTAACTGAAGCTTTCTTT.

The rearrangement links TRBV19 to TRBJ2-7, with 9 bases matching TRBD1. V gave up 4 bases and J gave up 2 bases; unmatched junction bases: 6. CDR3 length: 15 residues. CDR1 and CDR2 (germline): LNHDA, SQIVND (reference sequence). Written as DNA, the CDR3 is TGTGCCAGTAGTACAGCCGGGACAGGGACCTACGAGCAGTACTTC. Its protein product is CASSTAGTGTYEQYF.

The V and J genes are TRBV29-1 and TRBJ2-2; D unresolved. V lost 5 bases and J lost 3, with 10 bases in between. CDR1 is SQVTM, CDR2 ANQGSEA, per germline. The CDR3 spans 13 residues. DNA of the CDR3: TGCAGCGTTCAGGCTCCTCACACCGGGGAGCTGTTTTTT. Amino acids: CSVQAPHTGELFF.

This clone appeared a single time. In DNA, the CDR3 is TGTGCCAGCAGCTTGCGGAGACCGCAAGAGACCCAGTACTTC. Protein: CASSLRRPQETQYF. The V and J genes are TRBV5-4 and TRBJ2-5; D gene ambiguous. CDR1 SGHNT and CDR2 YYREEE come from the germline V gene (reference sequence). The CDR3 consists of 14 residues. Between the trimmed V and J ends, which lost 1 base and 2 bases, there was a span of 9 bases. Based on the CDR3 plus reference TRBV5-4 and TRBJ2-5, the full variable domain is ETGVTQSPTHLIKTRGQQVTLRCSSQSGHNTVSWYQQALGQGPQFIFQYYREEENGRGNFPPRFSGLQFPNYSSELNVNALELDDSALYLCASSLRRPQETQYFGPGTRLLVL.

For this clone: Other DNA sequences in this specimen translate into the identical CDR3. In DNA form, the CDR3 reads TGTGCCAGCAGTTACTCCGGCGGGAGTTCGTACGAGCAGTACTTC. This sequence encodes CASSYSGGSSYEQYF. The V call is TRBV6-5, the J call TRBJ2-7, with 7 positions matching TRBD2. In germline, CDR1 is MNHEY, CDR2 SVGAGI. The ends lost 0 bases at V and 4 bases at J; junction bases unmatched: 6. This CDR3 is 15 amino acids long.

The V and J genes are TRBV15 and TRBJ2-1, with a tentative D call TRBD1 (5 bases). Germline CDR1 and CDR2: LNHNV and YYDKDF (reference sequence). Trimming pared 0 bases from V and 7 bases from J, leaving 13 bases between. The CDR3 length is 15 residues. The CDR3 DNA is TGTGCCACCAGCAGAGACCCGGGCAGGGTTAATGAGCAGTTCTTC. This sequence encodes CATSRDPGRVNEQFF. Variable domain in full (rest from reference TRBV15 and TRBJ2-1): DAMVIQNPRYQVTQFGKPVTLSCSQTLNHNVMYWYQQKSSQAPKLLFHYYDKDFNNEADTPDNFQSRRPNTSFCFLDIRSPGLGDTAMYLCATSRDPGRVNEQFFGPGTRLTVL.

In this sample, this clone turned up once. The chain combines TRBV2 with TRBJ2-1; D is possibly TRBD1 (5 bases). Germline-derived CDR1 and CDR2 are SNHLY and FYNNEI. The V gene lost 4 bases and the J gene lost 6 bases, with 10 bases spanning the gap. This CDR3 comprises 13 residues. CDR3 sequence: CASSAATANEQFF. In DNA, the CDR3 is TGTGCCAGCAGTGCCGCGACAGCCAATGAGCAGTTCTTC.

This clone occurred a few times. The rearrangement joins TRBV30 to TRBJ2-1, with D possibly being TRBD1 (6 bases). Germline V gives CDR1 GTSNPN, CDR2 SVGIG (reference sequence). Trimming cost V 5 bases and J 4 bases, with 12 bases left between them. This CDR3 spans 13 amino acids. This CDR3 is CAWGVGAYNEQFF. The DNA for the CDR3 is TGTGCCTGGGGGGTGGGGGCGTACAATGAGCAGTTCTTC.

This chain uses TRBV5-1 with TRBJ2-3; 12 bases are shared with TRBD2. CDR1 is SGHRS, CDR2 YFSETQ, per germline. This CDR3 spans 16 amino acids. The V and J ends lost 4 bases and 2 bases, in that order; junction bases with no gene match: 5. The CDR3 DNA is TGCGCCAGCAGCAGGGGACTAGCGGGTACCACAGATACGCAGTATTTT. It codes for CASSRGLAGTTDTQYF.

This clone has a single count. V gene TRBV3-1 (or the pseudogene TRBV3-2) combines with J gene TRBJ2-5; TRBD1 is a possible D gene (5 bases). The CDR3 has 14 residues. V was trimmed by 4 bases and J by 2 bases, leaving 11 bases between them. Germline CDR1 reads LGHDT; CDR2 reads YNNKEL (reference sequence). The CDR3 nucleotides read TGTGCCAGCAGCCGTCTCAGGGTTCAAGAGACCCAGTACTTC. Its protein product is CASSRLRVQETQYF.